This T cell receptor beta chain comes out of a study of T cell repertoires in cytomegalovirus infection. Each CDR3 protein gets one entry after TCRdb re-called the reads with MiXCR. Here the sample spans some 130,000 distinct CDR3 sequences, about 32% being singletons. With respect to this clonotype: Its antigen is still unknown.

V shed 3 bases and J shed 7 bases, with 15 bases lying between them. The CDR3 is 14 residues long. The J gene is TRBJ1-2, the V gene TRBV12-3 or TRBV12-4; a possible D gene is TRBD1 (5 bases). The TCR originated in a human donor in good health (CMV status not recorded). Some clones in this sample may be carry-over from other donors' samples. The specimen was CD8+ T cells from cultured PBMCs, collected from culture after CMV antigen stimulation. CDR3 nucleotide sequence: TGTGCCAGCAGTTTGGGGTCAGGGATAGGTGGCTACACCTTC. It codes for CASSLGSGIGGYTF.